The 30 T cell receptor beta chains reported below all come from one sample, sequenced in a study of pediatric ulcerative colitis. Rectal tissue came from one to two pinch biopsies taken at colonoscopy. Measured with immunoSEQ multiplex PCR; TCRdb has only the in-frame clones, and not every one. Among about 35,000 clones listed, about 81% were seen once. Sequences were obtained from gut tissue. The receptors were gathered from a boy between 10 and 17 years old with mild ulcerative colitis.

The gene calls are TRBV5-4 and TRBJ1-3; TRBD1 aligns across 10 bases. CDR3 size: 18 residues. V was clipped by 0 bases and J by 1 base; unmatched bases: 7. Germline CDR1 SGHNT, CDR2 YYREEE (reference sequence). CDR3 region: CASSLGGTGVTSGNTIYF. In DNA, the CDR3 is TGTGCCAGCAGCTTGGGGGGGACAGGGGTAACGTCTGGAAACACCATATATTTT. The variable domain in full, completed from reference TRBV5-4 and TRBJ1-3, reads ETGVTQSPTHLIKTRGQQVTLRCSSQSGHNTVSWYQQALGQGPQFIFQYYREEENGRGNFPPRFSGLQFPNYSSELNVNALELDDSALYLCASSLGGTGVTSGNTIYFGEGSWLTVV.

The J gene is TRBJ1-6, the V gene TRBV6-6, with 8 bases lining up with TRBD1. The CDR3 length is 15 residues. Losses at the gene ends were 4 bases for V and 7 bases for J; bases not matched to a gene: 6. The germline gives CDR1 MNHNY, CDR2 SVGAGI (reference sequence). CDR3 bases: TGTGCCAGCAGTTCCCCCGGACAGGGCAATTCACCCCTCCACTTT. It specifies CASSSPGQGNSPLHF.

The J gene is TRBJ1-6, the V gene TRBV6-5; D remains unclear. The CDR3 totals 13 residues. The V and J ends lost 8 bases and 8 bases respectively, with 13 bases between them. The germline V gene encodes CDR1 MNHEY and CDR2 SVGAGI. The CDR3 sequence is CASALPGYSPLHF. For the CDR3, the DNA is TGTGCCAGCGCCCTCCCGGGCTATTCACCCCTCCACTTT.

The chain employs TRBV6-5 and TRBJ1-1; no definite D call. V lost 6 bases, J lost 3 bases, and 11 bases lay in between. CDR1 is MNHEY and CDR2 is SVGAGI in the germline V gene. CDR3 length: 13 amino acids. CDR3 residues: CASSPGRYTEAFF. DNA for the CDR3: TGTGCCAGCAGCCCGGGTAGGTACACTGAAGCTTTCTTT.

The sample holds one count of this clone. The rearrangement links TRBV5-4 to TRBJ1-1; perhaps TRBD1 as D (5 bases). The germline V and J ends were trimmed by 6 bases and 4 bases, with 16 bases remaining between them. Per germline, CDR1 SGHNT and CDR2 YYREEE (reference sequence). This CDR3 has 14 amino acids. For the CDR3, the DNA is TGTGCCAGCACCGGGGACCTCGCGGTCACTGAAGCTTTCTTT. Its protein product is CASTGDLAVTEAFF.

In this sample, this clone turned up a few times. V and J are TRBV29-1 and TRBJ2-3, with D tentatively TRBD1 or TRBD2 (5 bases each). The CDR3 loop spans 16 amino acids. Germline V gene sequence: CDR1 SQVTM, CDR2 ANQGSEA. V gave up 5 bases and J gave up 2 bases, with 20 bases separating them. The CDR3: CSVHRDVGTFTDTQYF. CDR3 bases: TGCAGCGTTCACCGGGACGTCGGAACTTTCACAGATACGCAGTATTTT.

J is TRBJ2-3 and V is TRBV5-1, with D perhaps TRBD1 (5 bases). This CDR3 comprises 14 residues. Germline CDR1 and CDR2: SGHRS and YFSETQ. Trimming stripped 5 bases from V and 2 bases from J, with 12 bases between. CDR3 in amino acids: CASRGQPTTDTQYF. CDR3 coding DNA: TGCGCCAGCAGGGGGCAGCCTACCACAGATACGCAGTATTTT. The full variable domain, with the rest looked up from reference TRBV5-1 and TRBJ2-3, is KAGVTQTPRYLIKTRGQQVTLSCSPISGHRSVSWYQQTPGQGLQFLFEYFSETQRNKGNFPGRFSGRQFSNSRSEMNVSTLELGDSALYLCASRGQPTTDTQYFGPGTRLTVL.

The chain has TRBV10-3 and TRBJ1-2; TRBD1 matches 9 bases. V shed 10 bases, J shed 4 bases, and the junction held 4 bases outside the gene matches. The CDR3 is 12 residues long. CDR1 is ENHRY, CDR2 SYGVKD, per germline. The CDR3 sequence is CASRTGAYGYTF. DNA of the CDR3: TGTGCCAGCAGGACAGGGGCCTATGGCTACACCTTC.

The CDR3 coding sequence is TGTGCCAGCAGTGAGAGTCGACAGACCCCCCAGCATTTT. It yields the protein CASSESRQTPQHF. The rearrangement links TRBV2 to TRBJ1-5; possible D gene TRBD1, 5 bases. CDR3 length: 13 residues. The V end lost 3 bases, the J end lost 10 bases, and 13 bases lay between the germline ends. From germline, CDR1 is SNHLY and CDR2 FYNNEI.

CDR3 residues: CASSLNPETGELFF. Here the CDR3 DNA reads TGTGCCAGCAGCTTGAACCCCGAGACCGGGGAGCTGTTTTTT. This chain links TRBV5-6 with TRBJ2-2, with no clear D. From germline, CDR1 is SGHDT and CDR2 YYEEEE. Trimming removed 1 base at V and 5 bases at J, with 9 bases between. The CDR3 sequence is 14 residues long.

V and J are TRBV5-6 and TRBJ2-5, with D hard to call. Trimming stripped 5 bases from V and 4 bases from J, with 15 bases between. The CDR3 covers 14 residues. Germline V CDR1 and CDR2: SGHDT, YYEEEE. The CDR3 spells CASSTKTKLETQYF. The CDR3 DNA follows: TGTGCCAGCAGTACAAAGACGAAACTAGAGACCCAGTACTTC.

The CDR3 DNA follows: TGTGCCAGTAGTATCCTGGGGCCTGGGGGCATTCAGTACTTC. It codes for CASSILGPGGIQYF. The chain has TRBV19 and TRBJ2-4, with D possibly being TRBD1 or TRBD2 (5 bases each). Per germline, CDR1 LNHDA and CDR2 SQIVND (reference sequence). Trimming took off 3 bases at V and 9 bases at J, with 15 bases between the two ends. The CDR3 length is 14 residues.

The chain joins TRBV5-1 to TRBJ1-1; the match to TRBD1 covers 9 bases. Germline lookup yields CDR1 SGHRS and CDR2 YFSETQ. This CDR3 has 14 amino acids. J gave up 5 bases and V 4 bases, and 6 bases lay outside the gene matches. CDR3 DNA sequence: TGCGCCAGCAGCATGGACAGGGGAGTTACTGAAGCTTTCTTT. It is translated as CASSMDRGVTEAFF.

The chain employs TRBV7-6 and TRBJ2-3; 12 positions match TRBD2. Germline lookup yields CDR1 SGHVS and CDR2 FNYEAQ. Germline trimming cut 2 bases from V and 3 bases from J; bases unmatched to any gene: 9. This CDR3 comprises 18 residues. The CDR3 sequence: CASSLSSSGGATTDTQYF. The CDR3, as DNA: TGTGCCAGCAGCTTAAGTTCTAGCGGGGGGGCAACTACAGATACGCAGTATTTT.

This clone was detected only once. The rearrangement links TRBV7-2 to TRBJ2-1; D remains ambiguous. Trimming removed 3 bases from V and 3 bases from J, with 12 bases in between. Germline V gives CDR1 SGHTA, CDR2 FQGNSA. This CDR3 is 15 amino acids long. In nucleotides, the CDR3 is TGTGCCAGCAGCTTGAGGTTGGAAAGCTACAATGAGCAGTTCTTC. Translating gives CASSLRLESYNEQFF. The full variable domain, its missing parts supplied by reference TRBV7-2 and TRBJ2-1, is GAGVSQSPSNKVTEKGKDVELRCDPISGHTALYWYRQSLGQGLEFLIYFQGNSAPDKSGLPSDRFSAERTGGSVSTLTIQRTQQEDSAVYLCASSLRLESYNEQFFGPGTRLTVL.

The chain carries TRBV7-8 and TRBJ2-6; 8 bases align to TRBD1. The CDR3 spans 20 residues. CDR1 SGHVS and CDR2 FQNEAQ come from the germline V gene. With 1 base clipped from V and 0 bases from J, the junction kept 11 bases outside the gene matches. CDR3 nucleotide sequence: TGTGCCAGCAGCTTAGTTCGGACAGGGAGTCTTCGCTCTGGGGCCAACGTCCTGACTTTC. Its translation: CASSLVRTGSLRSGANVLTF.

The chain couples TRBV6-1 to TRBJ2-3, with D tentatively TRBD2 (5 bases). CDR1 is MNHNS, CDR2 SASEGT, per germline. Trimming stripped 7 bases from V and 8 bases from J, with 19 bases between. The CDR3 runs to 14 residues. In nucleotides, the CDR3 is TGTGCCAGCACTGGGGAAGGGAAACGGGGTACGCAGTATTTT. This translates into CASTGEGKRGTQYF.

This clone was seen a few times. V usage is TRBV5-1 and J usage is TRBJ2-7; 7 bases align to TRBD1. The V gene's germline CDR1 is SGHRS and CDR2 YFSETQ. V gave up 4 bases and J gave up 6 bases; unmatched junction bases: 13. This CDR3 has 15 residues. The CDR3 here is CASSPRGDSLSEQYF. The DNA for the CDR3 is TGCGCCAGCAGCCCCAGAGGGGACAGCCTTTCCGAGCAGTACTTC.

The chain has TRBV6-5 and TRBJ1-1; tentatively, D is TRBD1 (6 bases). With 1 base removed from V and 7 bases from J, the gap between germline ends came to 13 bases. CDR3 length: 14 amino acids. In germline, CDR1 is MNHEY, CDR2 SVGAGI. The CDR3 sequence: CASSYLTGYSEAFF. Here the CDR3 DNA reads TGTGCCAGCAGTTACTTAACAGGGTACAGTGAAGCTTTCTTT.

V is TRBV2 and J is TRBJ2-3; D is undetermined. V was trimmed by 7 bases and J by 1 base, leaving 21 bases between them. Germline lookup yields CDR1 SNHLY and CDR2 FYNNEI. This CDR3 comprises 17 residues. The CDR3 here is CASTQGTILDGTDTQYF. The CDR3 DNA sequence: TGTGCCAGCACCCAAGGAACTATTCTAGACGGCACAGATACGCAGTATTTT.

The chain couples TRBV4-1 to TRBJ2-7, with a weak D call TRBD1 (6 bases). Per the germline V gene, CDR1 is MGHRA and CDR2 is YSYEKL. This CDR3 contains 15 residues. The V end was cut by 2 bases, the J end by 2 bases, with 13 bases between. CDR3 sequence reads: CASSQPVQGPYEQYF. The CDR3 DNA sequence: TGCGCCAGCAGCCAACCCGTACAGGGCCCCTACGAGCAGTACTTC.

The V and J genes are TRBV5-1 and TRBJ2-2, with 11 bases lining up with TRBD2. The CDR3 runs to 17 residues. Per germline, CDR1 SGHRS and CDR2 YFSETQ. The trim removed 1 base at V and 5 bases at J, leaving 7 bases unmatched. CDR3 sequence (DNA): TGCGCCAGCAGCTTGACTAGCGGGGGAACGGGTACCGGGGAGCTGTTTTTT. It is translated as CASSLTSGGTGTGELFF.

Only one count was recorded for this clone. V usage is TRBV25-1 and J usage is TRBJ2-5, with D possibly matching TRBD1 (6 bases). V was clipped by 3 bases and J by 0 bases, with 14 bases between them. The CDR3 spans 16 residues. Germline V gene sequence: CDR1 MGHDK, CDR2 SYGVNS. DNA of the CDR3: TGTGCCAGCAGTGATCCCGGGACACACGACCAAGAGACCCAGTACTTC. This translates into CASSDPGTHDQETQYF.

There are a few counts of this clone. The gene calls are TRBV14 and TRBJ1-6; perhaps TRBD1 as D (5 bases). CDR3 length: 13 residues. The V gene's germline CDR1 is SGHDN and CDR2 FVKESK. Trimming removed 4 bases at V and 7 bases at J, with 8 bases between. CDR3: CASSRDVNSPLHF. CDR3 coding DNA: TGTGCCAGCAGCCGGGACGTAAATTCACCCCTCCACTTT.

The chain couples TRBV6-6 to TRBJ2-1, with TRBD1 identical over 7 bases. The CDR3 contains 14 residues. Per the germline V gene, CDR1 is MNHNY and CDR2 is SVGAGI (reference sequence). V was pared by 2 bases and J by 6 bases, with 4 bases of the junction left unmatched. The CDR3 is CASSYDRVGNEQFF. CDR3 DNA: TGTGCCAGCAGTTACGACAGGGTAGGCAATGAGCAGTTCTTC.

The CDR3 DNA reads as TGCGCCAGCAGTTTGGGCCCGGGACAGGATATCTCCTACGAGCAGTACTTC. Translation gives CASSLGPGQDISYEQYF. The chain recombines TRBV10-1 with TRBJ2-7, with TRBD1 identical over 8 bases. V lost 5 bases and J lost 0; bases outside the gene matches: 12. Germline V gene sequence: CDR1 WNHNN, CDR2 SYGVQD (reference sequence). The CDR3 loop spans 17 amino acids.

The chain carries TRBV6-6 and TRBJ1-1; D unclear. The V and J ends lost 0 bases and 2 bases respectively, with 4 bases between them. In germline, CDR1 is MNHNY, CDR2 SVGAGI (reference sequence). The CDR3 has 13 amino acids. In DNA form, the CDR3 reads TGTGCCAGCAGTTACTCGACTAACACTGAAGCTTTCTTT. Its protein is CASSYSTNTEAFF.

The J gene is TRBJ2-4, the V gene TRBV5-6; TRBD2 matches at 7 bases. V trimming: 3 bases; J trimming: 7 bases; junction bases outside the gene matches: 1. Germline CDR1 SGHDT, CDR2 YYEEEE. This CDR3 is built from 12 residues. The CDR3 protein is CASSSGGNIQYF. In DNA form, the CDR3 reads TGTGCCAGCAGCTCCGGGGGGAACATTCAGTACTTC.

The rearrangement joins TRBV5-8 to TRBJ2-5; D is ambiguous. V was pared by 1 base and J by 5 bases, with 3 bases between. Germline values: CDR1 SGHTS, CDR2 YDEGEE. The CDR3 runs to 11 residues. CDR3 DNA: TGTGCCAGCAGCTTGTGGGAGACCCAGTACTTC. Translating gives CASSLWETQYF. Full variable domain (remainder filled in from reference TRBV5-8 and TRBJ2-5): EAGVTQSPTHLIKTRGQQATLRCSPISGHTSVYWYQQALGLGLQFLLWYDEGEERNRGNFPPRFSGRQFPNYSSELNVNALELEDSALYLCASSLWETQYFGPGTRLLVL.

This clone was observed once. This chain joins TRBV30 and TRBJ2-3, with 12 nucleotides matching TRBD1. Trimming removed 8 bases from V and 4 bases from J; junction bases left unmatched: 4. Germline CDR1 and CDR2: GTSNPN and SVGIG (reference sequence). This CDR3 spans 13 amino acids. The DNA for the CDR3 is TGTGCCGGGGACAGGGGGCGATCAGATACGCAGTATTTT. Its protein product is CAGDRGRSDTQYF.